This section outlines one TCR beta chain sequence together with its context. This sample is part of a study of control samples from healthy donors and cancer patients. The method was immunoSEQ multiplex PCR; TCRdb's version includes in-frame clones alone and lacks a portion of them. The data contain about 130,000 clones, more than 85% of them seen just once; the ten biggest clones take up 1.5% to 2%. Germline lookup yields CDR1 MNHEY and CDR2 SMNVEV (reference sequence). V lost 4 bases to trimming and J lost 0 bases; unmatched junction nucleotides: 12. The CDR3 contains 19 residues. The sequence derives from a man aged 18 to 30 in good health. The sequenced sample was blood. This rearrangement joins TRBV27 to TRBJ1-5, with 10 bases fitting TRBD1. The chain's CDR3 is CASSSKKTGGLYSNQPQHF. Written as DNA, the CDR3 is TGTGCCAGCAGTTCAAAAAAGACAGGGGGCCTCTATAGCAATCAGCCCCAGCATTTT.